The 18 T cell receptor beta chains presented below share a single source sample, sequenced in a study of cytomegalovirus exposure and HLA in healthy donors. Use of 60 Vbeta and 13 Jbeta primers characterized the PCR. Data came from immunoSEQ multiplex PCR; TCRdb stores just in-frame clones and leaves some out. The repertoire holds 200,000 or so clones, with about 83% as singletons. The sample consisted of PBMCs. These receptors originate from a woman aged 30 to 39 in good health and CMV-seropositive.

J is TRBJ2-1 and V is TRBV15; D perhaps matches TRBD2 (5 bases). There are 14 residues in the CDR3. Trimming took 6 bases from V and 0 from J, leaving 9 bases between them. Looked up from germline, CDR1 is LNHNV and CDR2 is YYDKDF (reference sequence). CDR3 loop: CATREAGSYNEQFF. The CDR3 DNA sequence: TGTGCCACCAGGGAGGCGGGCTCCTACAATGAGCAGTTCTTC.

In its sample, this clone was seen a few times. The rearrangement links TRBV29-1 to TRBJ2-7; 8 bases agree with TRBD1. Germline CDR1 and CDR2: SQVTM and ANQGSEA. V trimming: 7 bases; J trimming: 4 bases; junction bases outside the gene matches: 6. The CDR3 loop spans 12 amino acids. The DNA for the CDR3 is TGCAGCGCCCAGGACAGGGCGTACGAGCAGTACTTC. As protein: CSAQDRAYEQYF.

The chain couples TRBV7-9 to TRBJ1-2; D unclear. The CDR3 is made up of 17 amino acids. V gave up 1 base and J gave up 4 bases, with 19 bases separating them. The germline V gene encodes CDR1 SEHNR and CDR2 FQNEAQ (reference sequence). Here the CDR3 reads CASSLGRFGLGVYGYTF. CDR3 sequence (DNA): TGTGCCAGCAGCTTAGGTAGGTTTGGGCTCGGGGTCTATGGCTACACCTTC.

This clone was seen a few times. The CDR3 loop is CASGQGQNSPLHF. The DNA for the CDR3 is TGTGCCAGCGGACAGGGTCAAAATTCACCCCTCCACTTT. V is TRBV6-5 and J is TRBJ1-6; 8 nucleotides agree with TRBD1. V gave up 8 bases and J gave up 7 bases; unmatched junction bases: 4. Germline lookup yields CDR1 MNHEY and CDR2 SVGAGI. The CDR3 sequence is 13 residues long.

This sequence joins TRBV6-1 and TRBJ1-2, with TRBD1 matching over 8 bases. This CDR3 is 14 amino acids long. Germline V gene data show CDR1 as MNHNS and CDR2 as SASEGT. V shed 5 bases, J shed 3 bases, and the junction held 5 bases outside the gene matches. The CDR3 loop reads CASSKDRDHYGYTF. Here the CDR3 DNA reads TGTGCCAGCAGTAAGGACAGGGACCACTATGGCTACACCTTC.

The chain links TRBV4-3 to TRBJ2-7; D is possibly TRBD1 (5 bases). The germline V and J ends were trimmed by 0 bases and 2 bases, with 11 bases remaining between them. CDR1 and CDR2 (germline): LGHNA, YSLEER. This CDR3 is 15 amino acids long. This CDR3 is CASSQDSDTAYEQYF. CDR3 nucleotides: TGCGCCAGCAGCCAAGATTCGGACACTGCCTACGAGCAGTACTTC.

The count of this clone is one. This chain links TRBV19 with TRBJ2-7; perhaps TRBD1 as D (6 bases). The CDR3 is 13 amino acids. Germline CDR1 and CDR2: LNHDA and SQIVND (reference sequence). The V end was cut by 6 bases, the J end by 5 bases, with 14 bases between. The CDR3 sequence: CASRTTGSDEQYF. CDR3 coding DNA: TGTGCCAGTAGAACTACAGGGTCCGACGAGCAGTACTTC.

The chain combines TRBV7-9 with TRBJ1-4; D unresolved. Germline V gene data show CDR1 as SEHNR and CDR2 as FQNEAQ (reference sequence). This CDR3 is 14 amino acids long. V lost 5 bases to trimming and J lost 4 bases, with 11 bases between them. CDR3 in amino acids: CASSLRDGNEKLFF. The CDR3 DNA reads as TGTGCCAGCAGCCTCCGAGATGGTAATGAAAAACTGTTTTTT.

The gene calls are TRBV27 and TRBJ2-5; 7 nucleotides align to TRBD2. V lost 2 bases to trimming and J lost 4 bases; unmatched junction nucleotides: 4. CDR1 and CDR2 from the germline V gene are MNHEY and SMNVEV (reference sequence). The CDR3 runs to 14 residues. CDR3 DNA sequence: TGTGCCAGCAGTTTAGTGGGGGGGGGAGAGACCCAGTACTTC. This translates into CASSLVGGGETQYF.

This clone was observed a few times. The genes are TRBV5-1 and TRBJ1-6; unclear D gene. Per germline, CDR1 SGHRS and CDR2 YFSETQ. The length of the CDR3 is 15 residues. The V and J ends lost 0 bases and 7 bases respectively, with 11 bases between them. This chain's CDR3 is CASSLGGMGNSPLHF. The CDR3 nucleotides read TGCGCCAGCAGCTTGGGAGGGATGGGAAATTCACCCCTCCACTTT.

The chain couples TRBV7-9 to TRBJ2-2; D is undetermined. V was cut by 6 bases and J by 5 bases, with 7 bases left in between. The germline gives CDR1 SEHNR, CDR2 FQNEAQ (reference sequence). This CDR3 comprises 12 residues. The chain's CDR3 is CASSPQTGELFF. CDR3 coding DNA: TGTGCCAGCAGTCCCCAGACCGGGGAGCTGTTTTTT.

The rearrangement uses TRBV19 and TRBJ1-1, with a weak D call TRBD1 (5 bases). Trimming took 5 bases from V and 2 from J, leaving 12 bases between them. Per germline, CDR1 LNHDA and CDR2 SQIVND (reference sequence). The length of the CDR3 is 14 residues. The CDR3 is CASSVTTANTEAFF. The CDR3 coding sequence is TGTGCCAGTAGTGTGACGACAGCAAACACTGAAGCTTTCTTT.

The V and J genes are TRBV11-1 and TRBJ2-7, with 9 bases fitting TRBD1. The CDR3 is 15 amino acids. Germline loops: CDR1 SGHAT, CDR2 FQDESV (reference sequence). V lost 5 bases, J lost 5 bases, and 10 bases stayed unmatched. The CDR3 nucleotides are TGTGCCAGCAGCCAACCGGGACAGGGCGTTCACGAGCAGTACTTC. This translates into CASSQPGQGVHEQYF.

V is TRBV7-9 and J is TRBJ2-5; D perhaps matches TRBD2 (6 bases). Deletions cut 5 bases from V and 2 bases from J, with 18 bases between. Per germline, CDR1 SEHNR and CDR2 FQNEAQ (reference sequence). The CDR3 covers 16 residues. CDR3 nucleotides: TGTGCCAGCAGCCAACGCGGTGGGAGGCCTCAAGAGACCCAGTACTTC. Amino acids: CASSQRGGRPQETQYF. The full variable domain, completed using reference TRBV7-9 and TRBJ2-5, is DTGVSQNPRHKITKRGQNVTFRCDPISEHNRLYWYRQTLGQGPEFLTYFQNEAQLEKSRLLSDRFSAERPKGSFSTLEIQRTEQGDSAMYLCASSQRGGRPQETQYFGPGTRLLVL.

V gene TRBV7-9 combines with J gene TRBJ1-1; D perhaps matches TRBD1 (5 bases). Germline CDR1 reads SEHNR; CDR2 reads FQNEAQ (reference sequence). CDR3 size: 13 residues. V was shortened by 4 bases and J by 7 bases, with 13 bases between the two germline ends. CDR3 nucleotides: TGTGCCAGCAGCTCCCAGGGCTTAGGTGAAGCTTTCTTT. Its translation: CASSSQGLGEAFF. Combining the CDR3 with reference TRBV7-9 and TRBJ1-1 gives the whole variable domain DTGVSQNPRHKITKRGQNVTFRCDPISEHNRLYWYRQTLGQGPEFLTYFQNEAQLEKSRLLSDRFSAERPKGSFSTLEIQRTEQGDSAMYLCASSSQGLGEAFFGQGTRLTVV.

The chain combines TRBV2 with TRBJ2-2; no clear D. This CDR3 is built from 13 residues. Germline loops: CDR1 SNHLY, CDR2 FYNNEI. V was trimmed by 10 bases and J by 8 bases, leaving 17 bases between them. CDR3 DNA sequence: TGTGCCAACACCAGGCAGCCGTGGGGGGAGCTGTTTTTT. It encodes CANTRQPWGELFF.

The rearrangement uses TRBV5-1 and TRBJ2-1, with 8 bases matching TRBD2. This CDR3 comprises 14 residues. The ends lost 4 bases at V and 6 bases at J; junction bases unmatched: 6. CDR1 is SGHRS and CDR2 is YFSETQ in the germline V gene. CDR3 DNA sequence: TGCGCCAGCAGCCAGGGACTAGTGGGCAATGAGCAGTTCTTC. It translates to CASSQGLVGNEQFF. Drawing the rest from reference TRBV5-1 and TRBJ2-1, the complete variable domain is KAGVTQTPRYLIKTRGQQVTLSCSPISGHRSVSWYQQTPGQGLQFLFEYFSETQRNKGNFPGRFSGRQFSNSRSEMNVSTLELGDSALYLCASSQGLVGNEQFFGPGTRLTVL.

The chain has TRBV4-1 and TRBJ2-5; 10 nucleotides align to TRBD2. From germline, CDR1 is MGHRA and CDR2 YSYEKL. Trimming took 0 bases from V and 4 from J; bases not matched to a gene: 14. The CDR3 sequence is 19 residues long. The DNA for the CDR3 is TGCGCCAGCAGCCAAGACACGGAAGCAGCGGGAGGGCCACGAGAGACCCAGTACTTC. This encodes CASSQDTEAAGGPRETQYF.